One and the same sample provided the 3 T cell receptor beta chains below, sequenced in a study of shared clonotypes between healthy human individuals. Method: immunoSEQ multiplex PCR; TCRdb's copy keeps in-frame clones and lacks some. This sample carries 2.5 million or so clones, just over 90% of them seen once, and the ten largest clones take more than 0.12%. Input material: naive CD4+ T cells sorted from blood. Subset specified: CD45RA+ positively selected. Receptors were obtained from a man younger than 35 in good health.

The CDR3 region is CASSPLPPADRSPLHF. The CDR3 DNA follows: TGCGCCAGCAGCCCTCTCCCCCCAGCCGACCGTTCACCCCTCCACTTT. V gene TRBV4-1 combines with J gene TRBJ1-6; D uncertain. The CDR3 totals 16 residues. Trimming pared 4 bases from V and 9 bases from J, leaving 19 bases between. Germline V gene lookup returns CDR1 MGHRA and CDR2 YSYEKL.

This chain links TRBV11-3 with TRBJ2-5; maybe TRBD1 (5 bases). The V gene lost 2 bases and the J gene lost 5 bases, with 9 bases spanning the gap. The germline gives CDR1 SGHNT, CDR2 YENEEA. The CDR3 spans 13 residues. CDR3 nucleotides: TGTGCCAGCAGCTTAAACAGGTTGGAGACCCAGTACTTC. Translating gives CASSLNRLETQYF.

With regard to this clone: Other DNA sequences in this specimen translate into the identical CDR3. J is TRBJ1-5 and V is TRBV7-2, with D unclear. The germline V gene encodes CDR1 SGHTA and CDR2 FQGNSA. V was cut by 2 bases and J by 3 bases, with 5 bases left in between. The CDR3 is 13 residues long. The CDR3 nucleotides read TGTGCCAGCAGCTTAACGGTCAATCAGCCCCAGCATTTT. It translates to CASSLTVNQPQHF.